This TCR beta chain was documented in a study of response to subunit inactivated influenza vaccine. The study, taken as a whole, reports: There was a suggestion from the authors that each seasonal influenza vaccination recruits few new T cells.

Germline loops: CDR1 SGHAT, CDR2 FQNNGV. Trimming pared 2 bases from V and 2 bases from J, leaving 29 bases between. The CDR3 has 21 amino acids. TCRdb itself ran the RT-PCR reads through MiXCR, one entry per CDR3 protein. Of about half a million distinct CDR3 sequences in the sample, 6% to 9% are singletons; the top ten hold roughly 13%. This clonotype occurred a few times. Antigen specificity is unknown. The receptor was derived from a man aged 50 to 69 who received an inactivated influenza vaccine. The sample was PBMCs from blood, taken roughly 24 months after vaccination. The chain combines TRBV11-2 with TRBJ2-3, with D possibly TRBD1 on 9 matching bases. The CDR3 DNA sequence: TGTGCCAGCAGCTTATCCGGGACAGGGCCTTCAGCGGGGGTCGCCACAGATACGCAGTATTTT. Translation gives CASSLSGTGPSAGVATDTQYF. The complete variable domain, with remaining parts taken from reference TRBV11-2 and TRBJ2-3, reads EAGVAQSPRYKIIEKRQSVAFWCNPISGHATLYWYQQILGQGPKLLIQFQNNGVVDDSQLPKDRFSAERLKGVDSTLKIQPAKLEDSAVYLCASSLSGTGPSAGVATDTQYFGPGTRLTVL.